This TCR beta chain was sequenced for a study of response to subunit inactivated influenza vaccine. TCRdb re-called the RT-PCR reads through MiXCR, storing one row per CDR3 protein. The sample carries around 570,000 distinct CDR3 sequences, approximately 10% recorded once. With 5 bases removed from V and 6 bases from J, the gap between germline ends came to 6 bases. CDR3 length equals 10 residues. Germline CDR1 is DFQATT and CDR2 is SNEGSKA (reference sequence). In addition, the sample was reused for a study of T cells expressing NK-cell markers. Per that paper: The authors generated TCR beta cDNA through 5'RACE template switching with UMIs. Eight donors were sequenced, of whom seven were HCMV-seropositive, while the remaining one was HCMV-seronegative. A few donors likewise had their CD3+CD56-NKG2C+ fraction led by these clonotypes.

The receptor comes from a man aged 50-59 years who received an inactivated influenza vaccine. Sequenced here: PBMCs from blood, sampled on the day of vaccination. V is TRBV20-1 and J is TRBJ2-3; no reliable D call. The CDR3 protein is CSAPKDTQYF. CDR3 DNA: TGCAGTGCTCCGAAGGATACGCAGTATTTT.